This TCR beta chain was sequenced in a study of T cell changes during pregnancy in multiple sclerosis. TCRdb's table, derived via immunoSEQ multiplex PCR, lists solely in-frame clones and lacks some. This table has approximately 83,000 clones, roughly 91% appearing once. Germline CDR1 is SGHRS and CDR2 is YFSETQ. Trimming took 4 bases from V and 1 from J, leaving 9 bases between them. The CDR3 consists of 14 residues. Here the sequenced sample was peripheral blood, taken in the first trimester of pregnancy. This TCR was recovered from a female donor with multiple sclerosis, enrolled in a pregnancy study. The gene calls are TRBV5-1 and TRBJ1-3, with a weak D call TRBD1 (5 bases). CDR3 sequence reads: CASSEGRSGNTIYF. CDR3 in DNA: TGCGCCAGCAGCGAGGGGAGGTCTGGAAACACCATATATTTT.